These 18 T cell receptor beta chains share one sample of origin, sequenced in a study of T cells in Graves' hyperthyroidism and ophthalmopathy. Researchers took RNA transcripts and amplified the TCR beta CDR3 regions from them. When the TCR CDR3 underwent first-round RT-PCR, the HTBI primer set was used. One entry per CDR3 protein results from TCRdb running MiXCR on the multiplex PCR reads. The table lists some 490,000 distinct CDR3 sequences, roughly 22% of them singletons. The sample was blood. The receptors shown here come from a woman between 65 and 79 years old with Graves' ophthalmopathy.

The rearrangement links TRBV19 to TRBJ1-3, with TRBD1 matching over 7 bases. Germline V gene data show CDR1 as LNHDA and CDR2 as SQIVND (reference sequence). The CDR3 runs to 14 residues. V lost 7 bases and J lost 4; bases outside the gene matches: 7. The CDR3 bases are TGTGCCAGTAAAGGGGGCGAAGGAGGAAACACCATATATTTT. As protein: CASKGGEGGNTIYF. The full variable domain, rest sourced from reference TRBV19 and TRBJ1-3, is DGGITQSPKYLFRKEGQNVTLSCEQNLNHDAMYWYRQDPGQGLRLIYYSQIVNDFQKGDIAEGYSVSREKKESFPLTVTSAQKNPTAFYLCASKGGEGGNTIYFGEGSWLTVV.

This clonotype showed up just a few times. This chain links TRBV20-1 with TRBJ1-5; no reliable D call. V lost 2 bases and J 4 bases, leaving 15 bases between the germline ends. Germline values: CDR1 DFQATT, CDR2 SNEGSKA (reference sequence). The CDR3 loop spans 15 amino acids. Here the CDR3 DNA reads TGCAGTGCTAGAAATCGAGGGCGCAGTAATCAGCCCCAGCATTTT. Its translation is CSARNRGRSNQPQHF.

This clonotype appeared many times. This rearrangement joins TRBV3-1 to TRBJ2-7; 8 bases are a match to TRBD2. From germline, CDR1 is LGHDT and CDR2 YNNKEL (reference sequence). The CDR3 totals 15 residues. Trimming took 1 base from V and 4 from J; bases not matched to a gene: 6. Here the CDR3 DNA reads TGTGCCAGCAGCCAAGCGGCTAGCGGGTTATACGAGCAGTACTTC. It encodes CASSQAASGLYEQYF.

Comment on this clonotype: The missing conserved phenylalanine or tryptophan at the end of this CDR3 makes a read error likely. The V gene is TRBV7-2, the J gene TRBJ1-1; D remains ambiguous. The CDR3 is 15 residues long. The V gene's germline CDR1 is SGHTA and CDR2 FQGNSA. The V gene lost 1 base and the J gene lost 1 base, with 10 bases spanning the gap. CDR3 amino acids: CASSLDPLPNTEAFS. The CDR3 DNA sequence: TGTGCCAGCAGCTTAGATCCTTTACCGAACACTGAAGCTTTCTCT.

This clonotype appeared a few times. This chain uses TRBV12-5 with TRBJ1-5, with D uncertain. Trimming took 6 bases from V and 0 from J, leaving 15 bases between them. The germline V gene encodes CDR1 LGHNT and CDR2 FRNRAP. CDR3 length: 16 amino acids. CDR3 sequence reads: CASGGPVGHSNQPQHF. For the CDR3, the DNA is TGTGCTAGTGGAGGCCCTGTCGGTCATAGCAATCAGCCCCAGCATTTT.

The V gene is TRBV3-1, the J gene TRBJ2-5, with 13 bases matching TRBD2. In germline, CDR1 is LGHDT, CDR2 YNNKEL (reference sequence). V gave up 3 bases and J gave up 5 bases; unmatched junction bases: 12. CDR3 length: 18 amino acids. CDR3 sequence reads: CASSHPLGTSGTGETQYF. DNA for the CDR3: TGTGCCAGCAGCCATCCCCTCGGGACTAGCGGGACCGGGGAGACCCAGTACTTC.

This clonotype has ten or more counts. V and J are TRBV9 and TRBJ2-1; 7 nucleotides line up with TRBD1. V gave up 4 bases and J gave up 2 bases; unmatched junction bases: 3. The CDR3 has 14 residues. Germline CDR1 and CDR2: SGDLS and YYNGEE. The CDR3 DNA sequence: TGTGCCAGCAGCATCCAGGGGGCCTACAATGAGCAGTTCTTC. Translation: CASSIQGAYNEQFF.

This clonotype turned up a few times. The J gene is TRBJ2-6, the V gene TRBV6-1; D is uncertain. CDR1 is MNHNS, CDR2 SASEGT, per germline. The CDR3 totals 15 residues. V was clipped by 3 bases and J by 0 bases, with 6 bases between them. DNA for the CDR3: TGTGCCAGCAGTGAGCGGAACTCTGGGGCCAACGTCCTGACTTTC. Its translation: CASSERNSGANVLTF.

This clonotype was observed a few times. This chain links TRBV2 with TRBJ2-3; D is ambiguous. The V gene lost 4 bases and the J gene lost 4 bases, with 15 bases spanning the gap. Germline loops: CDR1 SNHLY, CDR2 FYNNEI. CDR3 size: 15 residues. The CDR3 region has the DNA TGTGCCAGCAGTGCCTTGGCGGCCGGCGCAGATACGCAGTATTTT. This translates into CASSALAAGADTQYF.

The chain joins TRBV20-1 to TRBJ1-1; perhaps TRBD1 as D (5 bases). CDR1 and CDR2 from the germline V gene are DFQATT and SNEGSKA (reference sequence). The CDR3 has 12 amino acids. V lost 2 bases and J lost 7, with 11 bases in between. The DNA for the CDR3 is TGCAGTGCTAGAAGGCAGGGCTATGAAGCTTTCTTT. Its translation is CSARRQGYEAFF.

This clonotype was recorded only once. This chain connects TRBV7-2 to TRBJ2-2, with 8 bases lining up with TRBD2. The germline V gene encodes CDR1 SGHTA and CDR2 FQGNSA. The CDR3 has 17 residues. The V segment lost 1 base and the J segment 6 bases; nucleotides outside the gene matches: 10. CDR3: CASSLVSGGVESGELFF. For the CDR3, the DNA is TGTGCCAGCAGCTTAGTGTCGGGAGGGGTTGAATCCGGGGAGCTGTTTTTT. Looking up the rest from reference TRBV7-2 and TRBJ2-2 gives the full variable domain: GAGVSQSPSNKVTEKGKDVELRCDPISGHTALYWYRQSLGQGLEFLIYFQGNSAPDKSGLPSDRFSAERTGGSVSTLTIQRTQQEDSAVYLCASSLVSGGVESGELFFGEGSRLTVL.

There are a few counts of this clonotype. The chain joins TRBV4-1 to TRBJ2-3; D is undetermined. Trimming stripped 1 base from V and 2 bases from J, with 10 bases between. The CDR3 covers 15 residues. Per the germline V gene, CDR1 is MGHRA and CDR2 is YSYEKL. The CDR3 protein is CASSQVTSLTDTQYF. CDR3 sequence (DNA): TGCGCCAGCAGCCAAGTCACGTCGCTCACAGATACGCAGTATTTT.

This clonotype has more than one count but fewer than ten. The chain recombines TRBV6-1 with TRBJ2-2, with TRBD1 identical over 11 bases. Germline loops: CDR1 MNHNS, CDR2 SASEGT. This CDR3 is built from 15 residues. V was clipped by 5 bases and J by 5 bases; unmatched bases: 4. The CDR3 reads CASSRGQGVTGELFF. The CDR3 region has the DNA TGTGCCAGCAGTAGGGGACAGGGGGTAACCGGGGAGCTGTTTTTT.

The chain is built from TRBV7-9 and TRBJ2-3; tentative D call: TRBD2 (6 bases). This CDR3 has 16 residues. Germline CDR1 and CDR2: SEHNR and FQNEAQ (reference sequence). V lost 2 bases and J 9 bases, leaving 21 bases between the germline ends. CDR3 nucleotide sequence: TGTGCCAGCAGCTTAACCGGGCTGGGGAGGTTTGAGACGCAGTATTTT. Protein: CASSLTGLGRFETQYF.

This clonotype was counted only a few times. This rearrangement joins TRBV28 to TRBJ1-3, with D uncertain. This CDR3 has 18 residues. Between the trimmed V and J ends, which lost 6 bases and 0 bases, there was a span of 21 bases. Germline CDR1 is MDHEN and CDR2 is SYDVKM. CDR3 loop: CASSQISPTTNSGNTIYF. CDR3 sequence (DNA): TGTGCCAGCAGCCAAATCTCCCCGACAACCAACTCTGGAAACACCATATATTTT.

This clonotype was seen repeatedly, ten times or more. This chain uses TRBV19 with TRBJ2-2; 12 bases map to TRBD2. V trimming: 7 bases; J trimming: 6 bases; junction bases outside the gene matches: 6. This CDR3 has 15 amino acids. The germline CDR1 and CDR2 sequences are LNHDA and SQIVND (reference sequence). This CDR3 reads CASTETSGSAGELFF. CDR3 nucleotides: TGTGCCAGTACCGAGACTAGCGGGAGCGCCGGGGAGCTGTTTTTT.

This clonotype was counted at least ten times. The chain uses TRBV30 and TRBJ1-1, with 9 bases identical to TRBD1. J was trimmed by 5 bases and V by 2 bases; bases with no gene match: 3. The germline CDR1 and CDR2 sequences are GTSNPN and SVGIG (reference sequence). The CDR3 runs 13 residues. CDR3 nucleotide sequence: TGTGCCTGGAGTCGGGGACAGGGAACTGAAGCTTTCTTT. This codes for CAWSRGQGTEAFF.

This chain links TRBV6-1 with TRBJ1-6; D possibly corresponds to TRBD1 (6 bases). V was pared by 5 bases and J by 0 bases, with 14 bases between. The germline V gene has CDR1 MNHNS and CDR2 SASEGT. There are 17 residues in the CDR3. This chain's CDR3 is CASSSQGHGSYNSPLHF. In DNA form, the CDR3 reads TGTGCCAGCAGTTCCCAGGGGCATGGCTCCTATAATTCACCCCTCCACTTT.